This T cell receptor beta chain appears in the sequencing data of a study of blood T cells in healthy people across ages. CDR3 size: 13 residues. Trimming cost V 3 bases and J 10 bases, with 15 bases left between them. Germline CDR1 MGHDK, CDR2 SYGVNS. With regard to this clonotype: As yet, its antigen is unknown.

The study, taken as a whole, reports: A roughly linear fall in TCR beta diversity per million T cells was seen with increasing age.

With a J-beta primer mix and a sample-barcoded 5' primer, a second PCR ran roughly 6 to 11 cycles. TCRdb used MiXCR to reprocess the 5' RACE reads, holding one entry per CDR3 protein. The sample carries about 800,000 distinct CDR3 sequences, roughly 25% recorded once. These same data were also listed under a study on T cells of mothers and their children. That source notes: Maternal samples each gave over 9 million TCR beta CDR3 reads, and child samples approximately 2.8 million each.

This TCR was recovered from a boy between 10 and 17 years old in good health. Input material: blood. The chain joins TRBV25-1 to TRBJ1-2, with D maybe TRBD1 (5 bases). CDR3 region: CASSDRRGRDYTF. DNA for the CDR3: TGTGCCAGCAGTGACAGGAGGGGCCGTGACTACACCTTC.